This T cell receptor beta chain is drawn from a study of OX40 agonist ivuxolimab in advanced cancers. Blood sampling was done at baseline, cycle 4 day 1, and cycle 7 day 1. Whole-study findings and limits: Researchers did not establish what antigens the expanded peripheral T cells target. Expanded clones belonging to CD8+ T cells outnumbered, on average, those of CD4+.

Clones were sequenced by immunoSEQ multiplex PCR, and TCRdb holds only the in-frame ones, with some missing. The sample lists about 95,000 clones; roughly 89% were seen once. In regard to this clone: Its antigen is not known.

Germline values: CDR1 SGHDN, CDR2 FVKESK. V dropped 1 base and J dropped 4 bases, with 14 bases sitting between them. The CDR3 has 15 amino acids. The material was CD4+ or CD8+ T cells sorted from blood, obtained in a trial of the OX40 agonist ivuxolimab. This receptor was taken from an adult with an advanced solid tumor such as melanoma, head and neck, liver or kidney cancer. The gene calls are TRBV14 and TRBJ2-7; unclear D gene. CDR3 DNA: TGTGCCAGCAGCCAAGGTAATAAGGGAAGGTACGAGCAGTACTTC. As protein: CASSQGNKGRYEQYF.